A selection of T cell receptor beta chains follows, all from one sample in a study of blood T cell repertoires in COVID-19. TCRdb's copy holds only in-frame clones and misses some; the assay was immunoSEQ multiplex PCR. The table shows about 200,000 clones, with more than 75% occurring only once. The sample taken for sequencing was peripheral blood. The receptors originated from a man aged 60 to 69 with acute or convalescent COVID-19. CDR3s include the opening cysteine and the closing phenylalanine or tryptophan. The D gene is left open where the match is weak. Clone size, where shown, is once, few, many, or a class for clones that have expanded.

v_call	d_call	j_call	clone_size	cdr3_nt	cdr3_aa
TRBV15	-	TRBJ1-1	-	TGTGCCACCAGCAGAGATCCGAGGACGGGGAAAATGAACACTGAAGCTTTCTTT	CATSRDPRTGKMNTEAFF
TRBV5-1	-	TRBJ2-1	-	TGCGCCAGCAGGAAAAAAACTGACAGGTCCTACAATGAGCAGTTCTTC	CASRKKTDRSYNEQFF
TRBV28	-	TRBJ2-1	-	TGTGCCAGCAGCATCTCTCCAGTGGAGAGGGAGCAGTTCTTC	CASSISPVEREQFF
TRBV25-1	-	TRBJ1-6	-	TGTGCCAGCAGGGAGGGGAGCTCCTATAATTCACCCCTCCACTTT	CASREGSSYNSPLHF
TRBV2	TRBD1	TRBJ1-2	-	TGTGCCAGCAGGGGGACAGATCTCAACTATGGCTACACCTTC	CASRGTDLNYGYTF
TRBV5-1	-	TRBJ2-3	-	TGCGCCAGCAGCTTGGGCCGGGGGTTGGACGTCACAGATACGCAGTATTTT	CASSLGRGLDVTDTQYF
TRBV30	-	TRBJ1-6	-	TGTGCCTGGAGTGTACTCTTCACTCTCTCCTATAATTCACCCCTCCACTTT	CAWSVLFTLSYNSPLHF
TRBV11-3	TRBD1	TRBJ2-2	-	TGTGCCAGCAGCTTACTACAGGGGGCCCCCGGGGAGCTGTTTTTT	CASSLLQGAPGELFF
TRBV10-2	TRBD2	TRBJ2-3	-	TGCGCCAGCAGTGAGGCGGGGGGGAGCACAGATACGCAGTATTTT	CASSEAGGSTDTQYF
TRBV13	-	TRBJ2-2	-	TGTGCCAGCAGCCGTGGCCCCACACCTAACACCGGGGAGCTGTTTTTT	CASSRGPTPNTGELFF
TRBV4-1	TRBD2	TRBJ2-7	-	TGCGCCAGCAGCCAAGATCCCCCCCCCAGCGGGGGCTCCTACGAGCAGTACTTC	CASSQDPPPSGGSYEQYF
TRBV7-9	-	TRBJ1-4	-	TGTGCCAGCCAGCAGGGGACTAATGAAAAACTGTTTTTT	CASQQGTNEKLFF
TRBV2	TRBD2	TRBJ2-5	-	TGTGCCAGCAGAGCCTATAGCGGGGGGGAAGAGACCCAGTACTTC	CASRAYSGGEETQYF
TRBV5-1	-	TRBJ2-4	-	TGCGCCAGCAGCTTGGCAGACAGAGCCAAAAACATTCAGTACTTC	CASSLADRAKNIQYF
TRBV3-1/TRBV3-2	-	TRBJ2-2	-	TGTGCCAGCAGCCCGACAGGGAACACCGGGGAGCTGTTTTTT	CASSPTGNTGELFF
TRBV9	-	TRBJ2-3	-	TGTGCCAGCAGCGTATTTGGACGGGAAGACACAGATACGCAGTATTTT	CASSVFGREDTDTQYF
TRBV6-1	TRBD1	TRBJ2-5	-	TGTGCCAGCAGTGAAGCGGCAGGGGGCAGGCAAGAGACCCAGTACTTC	CASSEAAGGRQETQYF
TRBV5-6	-	TRBJ1-4	-	TGTGCCAGCAGCTTGGACTCCATCTTTGAAAAACTGTTTTTT	CASSLDSIFEKLFF
TRBV4-3	-	TRBJ1-2	-	TGCGCCAGCAGCCAAGGACAGCCCCCAAACTATGGCTACACCTTC	CASSQGQPPNYGYTF
TRBV5-5	TRBD2	TRBJ2-1	-	TGTGCCAGCAGCACGGGACTAGCGGGGGCATTCTACAATGAGCAGTTCTTC	CASSTGLAGAFYNEQFF
TRBV28	TRBD1	TRBJ1-2	once	TGTGCCAGCAGTCCCCGGACAGGGAGCTACACCTTC	CASSPRTGSYTF
TRBV4-2	-	TRBJ1-5	-	TGTGCCAGCAGCCAAGTTGGGGGATCGGGAGGCAATCAGCCCCAGCATTTT	CASSQVGGSGGNQPQHF
TRBV7-3	TRBD1	TRBJ1-2	once	TGTGCCAGCAGCTTAAACCCGACAGGGGGATATGGCTACACCTTC	CASSLNPTGGYGYTF
TRBV3-1/TRBV3-2	-	TRBJ1-1	-	TGTGCCAGCACCGGCGGGGGTGGGGGTTACACTGAAGCTTTCTTT	CASTGGGGGYTEAFF
TRBV10-3	TRBD1	TRBJ1-6	-	TGTGCCATCAGGCTGACAGGGGGGGATTCACCCCTCCACTTT	CAIRLTGGDSPLHF
TRBV2	TRBD1	TRBJ1-3	few	TGTGCCAGCAGTCCAAGGGACAGTGGAAACACCATATATTTT	CASSPRDSGNTIYF
TRBV29-1	TRBD2	TRBJ2-5	-	TGCAGCGGCAGACTAGCTCTGGATGAAGAGACCCAGTACTTC	CSGRLALDEETQYF
TRBV12-3/TRBV12-4	-	TRBJ2-3	-	TGTGCCAGCAGTCGGGGAAACACAGATACGCAGTATTTT	CASSRGNTDTQYF
TRBV11-3	TRBD2	TRBJ2-3	-	TGTGCCAGCAGCTTAGGCACTAGCGGAACTAGCACAGATACGCAGTATTTT	CASSLGTSGTSTDTQYF
TRBV9	TRBD1	TRBJ1-6	-	TGTGCCAGCAGCGCCAGGGGGGGACAGGCAACTAGACTCAATTCACCCCTCCACTTT	CASSARGGQATRLNSPLHF
TRBV19	TRBD2	TRBJ2-5	-	TGTGCCAGTAGTATAGGACTAGCCGGAGAGACCCAGTACTTC	CASSIGLAGETQYF
TRBV4-3	-	TRBJ2-3	-	TGCGCCAGCAGCCAAGATCAGGTGGGCGCCATGCCGCAGTATTTT	CASSQDQVGAMPQYF
TRBV12-3/TRBV12-4	-	TRBJ2-3	-	TGTGCCAGCAAGGGGCCACGCACAGATACGCAGTATTTT	CASKGPRTDTQYF
TRBV5-1	-	TRBJ2-5	-	TGCGCCAGCAGCTTACTAGCTACGAGGAAAGAGACCCAGTACTTC	CASSLLATRKETQYF